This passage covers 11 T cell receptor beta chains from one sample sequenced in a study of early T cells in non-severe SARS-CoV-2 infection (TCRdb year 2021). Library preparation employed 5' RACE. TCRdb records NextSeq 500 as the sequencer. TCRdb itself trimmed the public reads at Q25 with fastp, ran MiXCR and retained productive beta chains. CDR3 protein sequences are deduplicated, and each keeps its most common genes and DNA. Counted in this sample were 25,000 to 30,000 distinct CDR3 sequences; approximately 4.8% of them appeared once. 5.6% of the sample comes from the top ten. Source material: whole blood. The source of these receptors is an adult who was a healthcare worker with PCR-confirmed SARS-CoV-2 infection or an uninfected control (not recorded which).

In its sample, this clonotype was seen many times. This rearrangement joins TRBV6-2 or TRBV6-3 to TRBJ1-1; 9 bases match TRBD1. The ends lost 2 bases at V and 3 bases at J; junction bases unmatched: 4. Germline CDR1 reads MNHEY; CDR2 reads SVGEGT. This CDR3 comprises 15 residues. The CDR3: CASSYGDRAHTEAFF. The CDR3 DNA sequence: TGTGCCAGCAGTTACGGGGACAGGGCGCACACTGAAGCTTTCTTT.

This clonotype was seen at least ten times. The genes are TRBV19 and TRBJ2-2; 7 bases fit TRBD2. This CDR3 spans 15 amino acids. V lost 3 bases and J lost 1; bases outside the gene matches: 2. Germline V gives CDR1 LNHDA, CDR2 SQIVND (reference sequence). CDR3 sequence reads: CASSIASGNTGELFF. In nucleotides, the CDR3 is TGTGCCAGTAGTATCGCTAGCGGGAACACCGGGGAGCTGTTTTTT.

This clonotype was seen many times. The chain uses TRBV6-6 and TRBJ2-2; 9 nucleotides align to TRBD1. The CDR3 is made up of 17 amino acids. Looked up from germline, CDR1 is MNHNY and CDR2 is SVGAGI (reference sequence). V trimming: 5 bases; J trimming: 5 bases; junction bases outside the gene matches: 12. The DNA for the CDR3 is TGTGCCAGCAGTAGATCCGGGACAGGGAAGGGGACCGGGGAGCTGTTTTTT. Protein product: CASSRSGTGKGTGELFF.

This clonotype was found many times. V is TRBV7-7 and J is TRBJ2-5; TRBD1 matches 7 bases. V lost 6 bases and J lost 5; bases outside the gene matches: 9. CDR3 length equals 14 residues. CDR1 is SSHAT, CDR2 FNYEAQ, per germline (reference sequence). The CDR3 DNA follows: TGTGCCAGCAGTCCGACAGGGATGGCGGAGACCCAGTACTTC. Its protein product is CASSPTGMAETQYF.

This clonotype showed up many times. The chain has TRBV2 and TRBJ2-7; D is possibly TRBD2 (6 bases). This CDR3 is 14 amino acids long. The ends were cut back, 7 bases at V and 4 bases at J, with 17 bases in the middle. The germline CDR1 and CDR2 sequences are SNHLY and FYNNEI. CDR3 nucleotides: TGTGCCAGCAAGCAAGAGGGAGGCATATACGAGCAGTACTTC. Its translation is CASKQEGGIYEQYF.

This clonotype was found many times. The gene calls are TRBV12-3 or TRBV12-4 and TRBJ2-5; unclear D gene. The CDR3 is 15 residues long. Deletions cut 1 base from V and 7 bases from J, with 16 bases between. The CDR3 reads CASSLVVSVKGTQYF. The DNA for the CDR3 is TGTGCCAGCAGTTTAGTTGTCTCAGTGAAGGGGACCCAGTACTTC.

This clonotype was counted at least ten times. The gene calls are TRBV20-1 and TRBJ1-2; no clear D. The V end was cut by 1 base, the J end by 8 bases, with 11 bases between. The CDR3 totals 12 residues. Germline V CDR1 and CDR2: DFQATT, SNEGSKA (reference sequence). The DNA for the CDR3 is TGCAGTGCTAGAGGCCCGTGGGAGGGCTACACCTTC. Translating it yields CSARGPWEGYTF.

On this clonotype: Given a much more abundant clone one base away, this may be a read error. CDR3 sequence reads: CASSFRRANQETQYF. The CDR3 DNA reads TGTGCCAGCAGCTTCCGCAGGGCCAACCAAGAGACCCAGTACTTC. This sequence joins TRBV27 and TRBJ2-5, with TRBD1 as a possible D gene (5 bases). Germline V lookup: CDR1 MNHEY, CDR2 SMNVEV (reference sequence). CDR3 size: 15 residues. The germline V and J ends were trimmed by 6 bases and 0 bases, with 14 bases remaining between them.

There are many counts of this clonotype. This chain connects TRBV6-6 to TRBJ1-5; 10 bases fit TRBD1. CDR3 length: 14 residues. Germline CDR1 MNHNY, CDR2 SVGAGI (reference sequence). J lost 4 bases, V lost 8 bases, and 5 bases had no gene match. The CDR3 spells CASGQGERNQPQHF. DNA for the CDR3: TGTGCCAGCGGACAGGGGGAACGGAATCAGCCCCAGCATTTT.

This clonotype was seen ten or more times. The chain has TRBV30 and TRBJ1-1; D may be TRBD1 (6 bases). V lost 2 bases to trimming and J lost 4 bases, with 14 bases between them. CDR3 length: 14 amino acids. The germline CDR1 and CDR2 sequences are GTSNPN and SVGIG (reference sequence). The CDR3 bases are TGTGCCTGGAGTAAACAGGGTCGTGCCACTGAAGCTTTCTTT. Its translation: CAWSKQGRATEAFF.

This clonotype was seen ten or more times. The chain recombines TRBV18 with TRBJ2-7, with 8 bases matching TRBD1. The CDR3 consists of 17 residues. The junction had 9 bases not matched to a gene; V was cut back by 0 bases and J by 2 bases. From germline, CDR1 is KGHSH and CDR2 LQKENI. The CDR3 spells CASSPPRSGTGPYEQYF. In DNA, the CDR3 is TGTGCCAGCTCACCACCGCGTTCGGGGACAGGCCCCTACGAGCAGTACTTC.